This T cell receptor (beta chain) appears in the sequencing data of a study of blood T cell repertoires in COVID-19. Study in general: Samples of COVID-19 (acute and convalescent) were obtained from the United States, Italy and Spain.

Germline trimming cut 7 bases from V and 3 bases from J; bases unmatched to any gene: 8. Per the germline V gene, CDR1 is SNHLY and CDR2 is FYNNEI. This CDR3 spans 16 amino acids. Original handling: Reference gene primers were amplified, and this amplification served to estimate nucleated cell counts. Libraries were prepared by immunoSEQ multiplex PCR; TCRdb keeps only in-frame clonotypes and omits some of them. That table gives V, J and clone size, and the DNA gave D and trimming. The repertoire holds 15,000 or so clones, with just over 85% as singletons. The material sequenced was peripheral blood. This TCR came from a human donor in a cohort sampled during active COVID-19. The rearrangement joins TRBV2 to TRBJ1-6; 8 nucleotides match TRBD1. In DNA form, the CDR3 reads TGTGCCAGCACGCGGACAGGGATTTTCTATAATTCACCCCTCCACTTT. Translated: CASTRTGIFYNSPLHF.